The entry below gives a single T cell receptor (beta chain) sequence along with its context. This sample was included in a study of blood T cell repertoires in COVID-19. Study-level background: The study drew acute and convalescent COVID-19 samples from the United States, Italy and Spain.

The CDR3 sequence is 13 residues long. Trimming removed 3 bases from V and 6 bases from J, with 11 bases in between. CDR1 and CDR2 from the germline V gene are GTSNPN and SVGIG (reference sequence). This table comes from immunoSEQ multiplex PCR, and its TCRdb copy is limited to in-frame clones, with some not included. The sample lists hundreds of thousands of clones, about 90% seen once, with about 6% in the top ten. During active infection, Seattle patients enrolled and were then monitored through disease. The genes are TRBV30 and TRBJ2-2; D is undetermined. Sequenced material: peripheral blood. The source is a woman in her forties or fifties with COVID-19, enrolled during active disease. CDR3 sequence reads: CAWRLSLAGELFF. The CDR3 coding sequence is TGTGCCTGGAGACTGTCCCTGGCCGGGGAGCTGTTTTTT.